This T cell receptor beta chain was recorded in a study of CD8 T cells in Susac syndrome. CD8+ and CD4+ blood T cells underwent TCR beta sequencing. The authors negatively isolated CD8+ and CD4+ T cells and FACS-enriched TEMRA cells. General study points: The study conceded that relatively few individuals underwent its TCR sequencing and HLA analysis.

Random hexamers were used to reverse transcribe an amount of roughly 0.45 to 1 ug RNA. Amplification of TCR beta CDR3 spanned 54 Vbeta and 13 Jbeta via immunoSEQ multiplex PCR. One entry per CDR3 protein, called by TCRdb with MiXCR from the immunoSEQ multiplex PCR reads. The sample carries roughly 200,000 distinct CDR3 sequences, 85% to 95% recorded once. About this clonotype itself: Its antigen is as yet unknown.

V was pared by 0 bases and J by 3 bases, with 7 bases between. The CDR3 loop spans 14 amino acids. The germline V gene encodes CDR1 SGDLS and CDR2 YYNGEE. This sequence was found in a human donor in good health. The chain uses TRBV9 and TRBJ2-1; no reliable D call. The sample consisted of CD4+ T cells from PBMCs. The CDR3 sequence is CASSVATDYNEQFF. CDR3 coding DNA: TGTGCCAGCAGCGTAGCTACAGACTACAATGAGCAGTTCTTC. Full variable domain (remainder filled in from reference TRBV9 and TRBJ2-1): DSGVTQTPKHLITATGQRVTLRCSPRSGDLSVYWYQQSLDQGLQFLIQYYNGEERAKGNILERFSAQQFPDLHSELNLSSLELGDSALYFCASSVATDYNEQFFGPGTRLTVL.